One and the same sample provided the 13 T cell receptor beta chains below, sequenced in a study of blood T cell repertoires in COVID-19. This table comes from immunoSEQ multiplex PCR, and its TCRdb copy is limited to in-frame clones, with some not included. The repertoire holds about 44,000 clones, roughly 68% seen once, with 50% to 75% in the top ten. Sequencing was done on a sample of peripheral blood. The receptor set was obtained from a man at least 80 years old with acute or convalescent COVID-19.

This clone has just a few counts. V is TRBV6-5 and J is TRBJ1-2; possibly TRBD1 for D (6 bases). Deletions cut 5 bases from V and 5 bases from J, with 12 bases between. The CDR3 runs to 13 residues. Germline loops: CDR1 MNHEY, CDR2 SVGAGI. The DNA of the CDR3 is TGTGCCAGCAGTCTACAGGGAAGTTATGGCTACACCTTC. As protein: CASSLQGSYGYTF.

The V call is TRBV10-3, the J call TRBJ1-1, with TRBD1 matching over 9 bases. The CDR3 spans 13 residues. V gave up 6 bases and J gave up 6 bases; unmatched junction bases: 5. Germline-derived CDR1 and CDR2 are ENHRY and SYGVKD. In DNA, the CDR3 is TGTGCCATCAGGGGGACAGGGAGTGCTGAAGCTTTCTTT. It translates to CAIRGTGSAEAFF.

The V call is TRBV3-1 (or the pseudogene TRBV3-2), the J call TRBJ2-2, with D unresolved. CDR3 length equals 14 residues. Germline V gives CDR1 LGHDT, CDR2 YNNKEL (reference sequence). V lost 2 bases to trimming and J lost 1 base, with 5 bases between them. The CDR3 here is CASSQLLNTGELFF. In DNA form, the CDR3 reads TGTGCCAGCAGCCAACTATTGAACACCGGGGAGCTGTTTTTT.

There are a few counts of this clone. CDR3 protein: CASLGPTYNSPLHF. The CDR3 nucleotides are TGTGCCAGTCTGGGGCCAACTTATAATTCACCCCTCCACTTT. This chain uses TRBV6-5 with TRBJ1-6; tentatively, D is TRBD1 (5 bases). With 9 bases removed from V and 4 bases from J, the gap between germline ends came to 13 bases. This CDR3 has 14 residues. Looked up from germline, CDR1 is MNHEY and CDR2 is SVGAGI.

This chain links TRBV3-1 (or the pseudogene TRBV3-2) with TRBJ1-1; 7 nucleotides match TRBD1. V shed 4 bases, J shed 3 bases, and the junction held 5 bases outside the gene matches. CDR1 is LGHDT, CDR2 YNNKEL, per germline (reference sequence). The CDR3 length is 14 residues. The CDR3 DNA is TGTGCCAGCAGCCCCCGAGGGGGCCACACTGAAGCTTTCTTT. Its protein product is CASSPRGGHTEAFF.

V usage is TRBV9 and J usage is TRBJ2-1, with 8 nucleotides matching TRBD2. The CDR3 is 15 residues long. Germline CDR1 is SGDLS and CDR2 is YYNGEE. V was pared by 3 bases and J by 2 bases, with 4 bases of the junction left unmatched. For the CDR3, the DNA is TGTGCCAGCAGCGCCGTAGCGGGACCCTACAATGAGCAGTTCTTC. Translating it yields CASSAVAGPYNEQFF. Full variable domain (outside the CDR3, taken from reference TRBV9 and TRBJ2-1): DSGVTQTPKHLITATGQRVTLRCSPRSGDLSVYWYQQSLDQGLQFLIQYYNGEERAKGNILERFSAQQFPDLHSELNLSSLELGDSALYFCASSAVAGPYNEQFFGPGTRLTVL.

This chain uses TRBV18 with TRBJ2-1; 7 positions match TRBD2. The ends lost 3 bases at V and 0 bases at J; junction bases unmatched: 5. This CDR3 region has 16 residues. CDR1 and CDR2 (germline): KGHSH, LQKENI. In nucleotides, the CDR3 is TGTGCCAGCTCACCGCTGGGAGGGAGCTCCTACAATGAGCAGTTCTTC. Protein: CASSPLGGSSYNEQFF.

J is TRBJ1-1 and V is TRBV5-4, with 9 bases fitting TRBD1. This CDR3 region has 14 residues. V trimming: 4 bases; J trimming: 8 bases; junction bases outside the gene matches: 9. Per the germline V gene, CDR1 is SGHNT and CDR2 is YYREEE (reference sequence). The CDR3 protein is CASSHRDRAVEAFF. CDR3 sequence (DNA): TGTGCCAGCAGCCACCGGGACAGGGCTGTAGAAGCTTTCTTT. Full variable domain (missing parts from reference TRBV5-4 and TRBJ1-1): ETGVTQSPTHLIKTRGQQVTLRCSSQSGHNTVSWYQQALGQGPQFIFQYYREEENGRGNFPPRFSGLQFPNYSSELNVNALELDDSALYLCASSHRDRAVEAFFGQGTRLTVV.

This chain links TRBV9 with TRBJ1-2; 8 positions match TRBD1. With 0 bases clipped from V and 3 bases from J, the junction kept 7 bases outside the gene matches. This CDR3 is built from 16 residues. Germline V gene sequence: CDR1 SGDLS, CDR2 YYNGEE. The CDR3 region has the DNA TGTGCCAGCAGCGTAGTCCCTACAGGGGGTTACTATGGCTACACCTTC. This gives the protein CASSVVPTGGYYGYTF.

This clone has only a few counts. This chain uses TRBV3-1 (or the pseudogene TRBV3-2) with TRBJ2-7; 7 bases are a match to TRBD2. This CDR3 spans 13 amino acids. V lost 5 bases to trimming and J lost 6 bases; unmatched junction nucleotides: 7. From germline, CDR1 is LGHDT and CDR2 YNNKEL (reference sequence). The CDR3 DNA reads TGTGCCAGCAGCGATTCGCGGGGGAGCGAGCAGTACTTC. Its protein product is CASSDSRGSEQYF.

In nucleotides, the CDR3 is TGTGCCAGCAGTTTGACTAGCGGGGGCAAAAACATTCAGTACTTC. Translating gives CASSLTSGGKNIQYF. The chain employs TRBV28 and TRBJ2-4, with 12 bases fitting TRBD2. Germline CDR1 and CDR2: MDHEN and SYDVKM. This CDR3 has 15 residues. Unmatched junction bases numbered 0, after V lost 3 bases and J lost 3 bases. The complete variable domain, with remaining parts taken from reference TRBV28 and TRBJ2-4, reads DVKVTQSSRYLVKRTGEKVFLECVQDMDHENMFWYRQDPGLGLRLIYFSYDVKMKEKGDIPEGYSVSREKKERFSLILESASTNQTSMYLCASSLTSGGKNIQYFGAGTRLSVL.

The rearrangement uses TRBV7-8 and TRBJ2-1; D might be TRBD2 (7 bases). The CDR3 has 16 residues. Germline V gene data show CDR1 as SGHVS and CDR2 as FQNEAQ. V lost 5 bases and J lost 7, with 21 bases in between. The CDR3 is CASSTAGAGVGNEQFF. CDR3 DNA: TGTGCCAGCAGCACGGCGGGGGCGGGAGTAGGGAATGAGCAGTTCTTC.

The CDR3 spells CASSLSLTSGGSYEQYF. CDR3 DNA sequence: TGTGCCAGCAGCTTGAGTCTGACTAGCGGGGGATCCTACGAGCAGTACTTC. The V gene is TRBV5-4, the J gene TRBJ2-7; TRBD2 aligns across 12 bases. V trimming: 1 base; J trimming: 1 base; junction bases outside the gene matches: 6. The germline CDR1 and CDR2 sequences are SGHNT and YYREEE (reference sequence). The CDR3 runs 17 residues.